Listed below are T cell receptor beta chains from one sample, sequenced in a study of T cell responses to AZD1222 COVID-19 vaccine. Clones were sequenced by immunoSEQ multiplex PCR, and TCRdb holds only the in-frame ones, with some missing. The repertoire holds approximately 160,000 clones, about nine tenths seen once, with roughly 3.5% in the top ten. Material: peripheral blood, obtained on day 0 of MenACWY control vaccination. Every receptor here comes from an adult in good health. Both conserved end residues are part of each CDR3. Fields, in order: V gene, clone size, J gene, D gene, CDR3 DNA, CDR3 protein. The D gene is left open where the match is weak. Clone size is given for some rows only: seen once, a few or many times, or a class if the clone is expanded.

>TRBV6-5|once|TRBJ1-6|NA
TGTGCCAGCAGTTACTCTATCGGAACCCCTGGCTCACCCCTCCACTTT
CASSYSIGTPGSPLHF
>TRBV7-2|NA|TRBJ2-1|NA
TGTGCCAGCAGCCACCCCCGTGACAGGGGAATGGGAGGGAATGAGCAGTTCTTC
CASSHPRDRGMGGNEQFF
>TRBV4-1|NA|TRBJ2-5|TRBD1
TGCGCCAGCAGCCAAGATCCCCCGGGACAGGGAGAGACCCAGTACTTC
CASSQDPPGQGETQYF
>TRBV11-3|NA|TRBJ2-7|TRBD2
TGTGCCAGCAGCTCGGAACCGGAGCGGGGGAACTACGAGCAGTACTTC
CASSSEPERGNYEQYF
>TRBV28|once|TRBJ2-4|NA
TGTGCCAGCAGGGGAAGTTCGGTAGCCAAAAACATTCAGTACTTC
CASRGSSVAKNIQYF
>TRBV10-3|NA|TRBJ1-3|NA
TGTGCCATCAGTGAGAACTTCTCTGGAAACACCATATATTTT
CAISENFSGNTIYF
>TRBV7-2|NA|TRBJ1-5|NA
TGTGCCAGCAGCTTAGATGGGCGGAGTTATAGCAATCAGCCCCAGCATTTT
CASSLDGRSYSNQPQHF
>TRBV15|NA|TRBJ1-1|NA
TGTGCCACCAGCCGTGAGAAGGGAAACGCTTTCTTT
CATSREKGNAFF
>TRBV10-1|NA|TRBJ1-1|NA
TGCGCCAGCAGTGAGTCTCCTGAAGCTTTCTTT
CASSESPEAFF
>TRBV19|NA|TRBJ1-4|NA
TGTGCCAGTAGTCCTCGGGGGTGGGAAAAACTGTTTTTT
CASSPRGWEKLFF
>TRBV5-5|NA|TRBJ1-4|TRBD1
TGTGCCAGCAGCTTGGGGCCCCGGGACAGTAATGAAAAACTGTTTTTT
CASSLGPRDSNEKLFF
>TRBV18|once|TRBJ2-6|NA
TGTGCCAGCTCACCGGGGTTGGCAGGGGCCAACGTCCTGACTTTC
CASSPGLAGANVLTF